Listed here are 23 T cell receptor beta chains from one sample, sequenced in a study of OX40 agonist ivuxolimab in advanced cancers. Repertoires were generated with immunoSEQ multiplex PCR, while TCRdb's copy carries only in-frame clones and drops some. Here the sample spans 77,000 or so clones, less than 95% being singletons. The sample in question was CD4+ or CD8+ T cells sorted from blood, obtained in a trial of the OX40 agonist ivuxolimab. These receptors came from an adult with an advanced solid tumor such as melanoma, head and neck, liver or kidney cancer.

This chain joins TRBV7-8 and TRBJ2-1; TRBD2 matches 12 bases. The CDR3 runs 18 residues. In germline, CDR1 is SGHVS, CDR2 FQNEAQ. Losses at the gene ends were 1 base for V and 7 bases for J; bases not matched to a gene: 11. This CDR3 reads CASSLDFTSGGLFNEQFF. DNA for the CDR3: TGTGCCAGCAGCTTAGATTTTACTAGCGGGGGGCTATTTAATGAGCAGTTCTTC.

The V call is TRBV9, the J call TRBJ2-7, with TRBD1 identical over 7 bases. In germline, CDR1 is SGDLS, CDR2 YYNGEE. V gave up 4 bases and J gave up 2 bases; unmatched junction bases: 3. There are 13 residues in the CDR3. CDR3 in amino acids: CASSSGQTYEQYF. As DNA, the CDR3 is TGTGCCAGCAGCTCGGGACAGACCTACGAGCAGTACTTC.

This chain uses TRBV7-6 with TRBJ1-1; D is uncertain. V lost 1 base and J lost 5, with 14 bases in between. Looked up from germline, CDR1 is SGHVS and CDR2 is FNYEAQ. The CDR3 length is 15 residues. CDR3 residues: CASSLGAQAGTEAFF. Written as DNA, the CDR3 is TGTGCCAGCAGCTTAGGCGCCCAGGCGGGGACTGAAGCTTTCTTT.

This clone has only a few counts. The rearrangement uses TRBV9 and TRBJ1-4; a weak D match, TRBD1 (5 bases). Deletions cut 7 bases from V and 5 bases from J, with 12 bases between. Per germline, CDR1 SGDLS and CDR2 YYNGEE. This CDR3 has 13 residues. This chain's CDR3 is CASSGLSNEKLFF. CDR3 DNA: TGTGCCAGCTCGGGACTTTCGAATGAAAAACTGTTTTTT.

The V call is TRBV6-6, the J call TRBJ2-1; possible D gene TRBD2, 6 bases. The CDR3 spans 12 residues. Trimming took off 7 bases at V and 9 bases at J, with 13 bases between the two ends. CDR1 is MNHNY, CDR2 SVGAGI, per germline (reference sequence). This CDR3 is CASILNGGEQFF. CDR3 DNA sequence: TGTGCCAGCATCCTTAACGGGGGTGAGCAGTTCTTC.

CDR3 sequence: CASSPGQEGYTF. The CDR3 bases are TGTGCCAGCAGCCCCGGACAGGAAGGCTACACCTTC. The V gene is TRBV5-4, the J gene TRBJ1-2; 7 bases are a match to TRBD1. The germline V gene has CDR1 SGHNT and CDR2 YYREEE (reference sequence). V gave up 4 bases and J gave up 8 bases; unmatched junction bases: 5. The CDR3 totals 12 residues.

V gene TRBV4-2 combines with J gene TRBJ1-2; the D is unclear. CDR3 length: 16 residues. The V and J ends lost 4 bases and 4 bases respectively, with 19 bases between them. Germline V gene sequence: CDR1 LGHNA, CDR2 YNFKEQ. The CDR3 spells CASSPAGARGSYGYTF. For the CDR3, the DNA is TGTGCCAGCAGCCCCGCGGGAGCTCGGGGAAGCTATGGCTACACCTTC.

This clone has only one observation. This rearrangement joins TRBV5-1 to TRBJ2-7, with 7 bases fitting TRBD1. The ends lost 2 bases at V and 2 bases at J; junction bases unmatched: 4. Germline V gene data show CDR1 as SGHRS and CDR2 as YFSETQ. The CDR3 runs 14 residues. The CDR3 here is CASSLQGTPYEQYF. The CDR3 DNA reads as TGCGCCAGCAGCTTACAGGGGACCCCCTACGAGCAGTACTTC.

J is TRBJ2-3 and V is TRBV6-1; 9 bases are a match to TRBD2. Germline CDR1 and CDR2: MNHNS and SASEGT. The junction had 7 bases not matched to a gene; V was cut back by 2 bases and J by 4 bases. The CDR3 runs to 16 residues. CDR3 bases: TGTGCCAGCAGTGAACTGGCGGGGGGGCTCTCAGATACGCAGTATTTT. Translated, it gives CASSELAGGLSDTQYF.

The rearrangement uses TRBV7-9 and TRBJ1-1, with 9 bases that match TRBD1. V lost 5 bases, J lost 11 bases, and 12 bases stayed unmatched. There are 14 residues in the CDR3. Germline V gene lookup returns CDR1 SEHNR and CDR2 FQNEAQ (reference sequence). CDR3 DNA: TGTGCCAGCAGCCCAATCACAGGGGGCGGTGGGGCTTTCTTT. Protein sequence: CASSPITGGGGAFF.

This clone came up once. The V gene is TRBV28, the J gene TRBJ2-7; a possible D gene is TRBD1 (6 bases). The V and J ends lost 5 bases and 0 bases respectively, with 14 bases between them. CDR3 size: 15 residues. CDR1 is MDHEN, CDR2 SYDVKM, per germline. The CDR3 nucleotides read TGTGCCAGCAGTCTTGGCAGGGGCGACTCCTACGAGCAGTACTTC. This translates into CASSLGRGDSYEQYF.

The chain has TRBV7-3 and TRBJ1-1; unclear D gene. CDR1 and CDR2 from the germline V gene are SGHTA and FQGTGA. With 0 bases removed from V and 1 base from J, the gap between germline ends came to 9 bases. CDR3 length: 15 amino acids. The CDR3, as DNA: TGTGCCAGCAGCTTAACGTCGGCAGCGAACACTGAAGCTTTCTTT. It yields the protein CASSLTSAANTEAFF.

The chain combines TRBV4-1 with TRBJ2-7; 8 bases are a match to TRBD2. The CDR3 spans 16 residues. After removal of 3 bases from V and 1 base from J, the junction contained 8 bases not matched to a gene. Germline V gene sequence: CDR1 MGHRA, CDR2 YSYEKL. The CDR3 region is CASSHLGGGSSYEQYF. DNA for the CDR3: TGCGCCAGCAGCCACCTGGGCGGGGGGTCTTCCTACGAGCAGTACTTC.

The chain uses TRBV27 and TRBJ1-2; TRBD1 might be the D (5 bases). With 5 bases removed from V and 4 bases from J, the gap between germline ends came to 14 bases. The CDR3 runs to 14 residues. From germline, CDR1 is MNHEY and CDR2 SMNVEV (reference sequence). CDR3 DNA sequence: TGTGCCAGCAGTCCCTACGGGACGGCCTATGGCTACACCTTC. Its translation is CASSPYGTAYGYTF.

This chain links TRBV4-1 with TRBJ2-1; D gene uncertain. The CDR3 has 16 amino acids. The V and J ends lost 0 bases and 3 bases respectively, with 12 bases between them. Germline V gene data show CDR1 as MGHRA and CDR2 as YSYEKL. The CDR3 DNA follows: TGCGCCAGCAGCCAAGATCTGGGGATGGGCTACAATGAGCAGTTCTTC. Encoded protein: CASSQDLGMGYNEQFF.

This chain links TRBV4-1 with TRBJ2-5; 7 bases are a match to TRBD2. The J call may not be correct, given that the DNA end is closer to TRBJ2-7. The length of the CDR3 is 19 residues. Germline V gene sequence: CDR1 MGHRA, CDR2 YSYEKL. The chain's CDR3 is CASSQDEISGGYHPYEQYF. The CDR3, as DNA: TGCGCCAGCAGCCAAGATGAGATCTCGGGAGGCTACCACCCTTACGAGCAGTACTTC.

V and J are TRBV11-2 and TRBJ2-7, with 9 bases matching TRBD1. There are 14 residues in the CDR3. Germline V gene lookup returns CDR1 SGHAT and CDR2 FQNNGV. V was pared by 5 bases and J by 1 base, with 3 bases of the junction left unmatched. The CDR3 is CASSVGTGSYEQYF. For the CDR3, the DNA is TGTGCCAGCAGCGTCGGGACAGGGTCCTACGAGCAGTACTTC.

The chain is built from TRBV4-1 and TRBJ2-1; possible D gene TRBD2, 7 bases. In germline, CDR1 is MGHRA, CDR2 YSYEKL. The germline V and J ends were trimmed by 6 bases and 3 bases, with 18 bases remaining between them. The length of the CDR3 is 16 residues. CDR3 amino acids: CASRQVDGGLYNEQFF. The DNA of the CDR3 is TGCGCCAGCAGACAGGTGGACGGGGGGCTCTACAATGAGCAGTTCTTC.

This chain links TRBV13 with TRBJ1-1; 9 positions agree with TRBD1. The germline CDR1 and CDR2 sequences are PRHDT and FYEKMQ (reference sequence). This CDR3 is 13 amino acids long. After removal of 5 bases from V and 8 bases from J, the junction contained 6 bases not matched to a gene. In nucleotides, the CDR3 is TGTGCCAGCAGCAACAGGGGGCACCACGAAGCTTTCTTT. This encodes CASSNRGHHEAFF.

This chain connects TRBV5-1 to TRBJ2-5, with D unresolved. The CDR3 extends over 14 amino acids. The germline V gene has CDR1 SGHRS and CDR2 YFSETQ. V lost 2 bases to trimming and J lost 5 bases, with 13 bases between them. CDR3 coding DNA: TGCGCCAGCAGCTTCAGAGGATCAGAGGAGACCCAGTACTTC. This sequence encodes CASSFRGSEETQYF.

The chain joins TRBV5-4 to TRBJ2-3; 8 nucleotides align to TRBD1. V dropped 6 bases and J dropped 5; count of bases not matched to a gene: 8. CDR3 size: 14 residues. CDR1 SGHNT and CDR2 YYREEE come from the germline V gene (reference sequence). CDR3 nucleotides: TGTGCCAGCACCGACTGCACAGGGGGAGATACGCAGTATTTT. It specifies CASTDCTGGDTQYF.

V and J are TRBV27 and TRBJ1-3; TRBD1 matches 8 bases. V dropped 0 bases and J dropped 3; count of bases not matched to a gene: 4. Germline V lookup: CDR1 MNHEY, CDR2 SMNVEV (reference sequence). The CDR3 runs 16 residues. The CDR3 DNA reads TGTGCCAGCAGTTTATCGGCAGGGGGCCTTGGAAACACCATATATTTT. Protein product: CASSLSAGGLGNTIYF.

This sequence joins TRBV13 and TRBJ2-3, with TRBD2 identical over 11 bases. The CDR3 is 14 residues long. Germline trimming cut 4 bases from V and 6 bases from J; bases unmatched to any gene: 3. CDR1 and CDR2 from the germline V gene are PRHDT and FYEKMQ (reference sequence). This CDR3 reads CASSSGLAVDTQYF. For the CDR3, the DNA is TGTGCCAGCAGCTCGGGACTAGCGGTGGATACGCAGTATTTT.